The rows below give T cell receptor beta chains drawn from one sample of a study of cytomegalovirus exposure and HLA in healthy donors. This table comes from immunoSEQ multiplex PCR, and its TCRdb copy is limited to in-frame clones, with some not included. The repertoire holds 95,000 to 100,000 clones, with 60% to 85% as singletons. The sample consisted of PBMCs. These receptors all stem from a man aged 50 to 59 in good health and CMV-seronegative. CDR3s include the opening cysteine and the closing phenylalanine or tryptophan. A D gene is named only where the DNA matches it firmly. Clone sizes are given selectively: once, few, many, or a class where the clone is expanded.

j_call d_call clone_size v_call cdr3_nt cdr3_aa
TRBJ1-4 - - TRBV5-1 TGCGCCAGCAGCTTGGGCCGGTTAAATGAAAAACTGTTTTTT CASSLGRLNEKLFF
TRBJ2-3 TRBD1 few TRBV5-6 TGTGCCAGCAGGGCCGGGACAGTGGGAGATACGCAGTATTTT CASRAGTVGDTQYF
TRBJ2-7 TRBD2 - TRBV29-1 TGCAGCGTGGCGACGGGAGGGGGCGAGCAGTACTTC CSVATGGGEQYF
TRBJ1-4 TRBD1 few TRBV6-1 TGTGCCAGCAATTCCGAGGGGGCGACTCGGGAAAAACTGTTTTTT CASNSEGATREKLFF
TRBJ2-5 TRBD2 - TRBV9 TGTGCCAGCAGCTCTCCGGACGGGAGGGCCATAGAGACCCAGTACTTC CASSSPDGRAIETQYF
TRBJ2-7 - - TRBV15 TGTGCCACCAGCACGGACAGTGGAGTTTACGAGCAGTACTTC CATSTDSGVYEQYF
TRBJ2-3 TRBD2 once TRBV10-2 TGCGCCAGCAGTGAGCATTCTAGCGGCAACACAGATACGCAGTATTTT CASSEHSSGNTDTQYF
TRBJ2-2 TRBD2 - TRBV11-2 TGTGCCAGCAGCTTAGGCCGACTAGCGGGAGCGAACACCGGGGAGCTGTTTTTT CASSLGRLAGANTGELFF
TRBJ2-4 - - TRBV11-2 TGTGCCAGCAGCTTGATGCCGGGACTTAAGTACTTC CASSLMPGLKYF
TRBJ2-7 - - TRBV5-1 TGCGCCAGCAGCTTGGATTTAGGGGGACGATCCTACGAGCAGTACTTC CASSLDLGGRSYEQYF
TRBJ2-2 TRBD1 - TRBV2 TGTGCCACCAGGCTAGGGGGCAGCACCGGGGAGCTGTTTTTT CATRLGGSTGELFF
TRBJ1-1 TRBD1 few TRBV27 TGTGCCAGCAGTTTGGTAGGACAGGCGGGCACTGAAGCTTTCTTT CASSLVGQAGTEAFF
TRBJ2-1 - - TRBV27 TGTGCCAGCAGTCCGACTGCGACGGCTACTGAGCAGTTCTTC CASSPTATATEQFF
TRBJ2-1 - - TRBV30 TGTGCCTGGATCTACGGGTCGCGGAACAATGAGCAGTTCTTC CAWIYGSRNNEQFF